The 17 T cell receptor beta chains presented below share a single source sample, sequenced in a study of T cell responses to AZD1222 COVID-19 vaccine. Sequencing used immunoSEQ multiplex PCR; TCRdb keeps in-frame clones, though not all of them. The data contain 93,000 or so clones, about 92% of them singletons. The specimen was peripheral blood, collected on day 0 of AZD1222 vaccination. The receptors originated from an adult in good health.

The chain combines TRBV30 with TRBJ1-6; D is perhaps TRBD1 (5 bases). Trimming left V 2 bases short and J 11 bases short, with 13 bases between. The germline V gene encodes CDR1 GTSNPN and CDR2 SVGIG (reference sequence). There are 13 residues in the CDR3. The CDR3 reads CAWSPRSGAPLHF. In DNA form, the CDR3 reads TGTGCCTGGAGTCCAAGGTCGGGGGCACCCCTCCACTTT.

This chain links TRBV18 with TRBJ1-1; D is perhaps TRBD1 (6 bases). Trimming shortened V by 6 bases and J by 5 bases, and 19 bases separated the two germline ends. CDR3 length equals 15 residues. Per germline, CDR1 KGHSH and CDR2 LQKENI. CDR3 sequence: CASSPFNQGNTEAFF. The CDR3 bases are TGTGCCAGCTCCCCCTTTAACCAGGGGAATACTGAAGCTTTCTTT.

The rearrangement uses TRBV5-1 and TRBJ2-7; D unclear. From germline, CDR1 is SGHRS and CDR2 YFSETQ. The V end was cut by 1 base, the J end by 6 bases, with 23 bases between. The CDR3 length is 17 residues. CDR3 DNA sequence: TGCGCCAGCAGCTTGTCCAGTGCACCTGAGGTCACCCGCGAGCAGTACTTC. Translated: CASSLSSAPEVTREQYF. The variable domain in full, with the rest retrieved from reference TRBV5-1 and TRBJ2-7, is KAGVTQTPRYLIKTRGQQVTLSCSPISGHRSVSWYQQTPGQGLQFLFEYFSETQRNKGNFPGRFSGRQFSNSRSEMNVSTLELGDSALYLCASSLSSAPEVTREQYFGPGTRLTVT.

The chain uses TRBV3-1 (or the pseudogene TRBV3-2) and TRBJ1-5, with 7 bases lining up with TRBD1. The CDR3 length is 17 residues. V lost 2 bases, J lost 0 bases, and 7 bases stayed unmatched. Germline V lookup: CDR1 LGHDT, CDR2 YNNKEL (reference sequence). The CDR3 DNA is TGTGCCAGCAGCCAACAAACAGGGGTTAATAGCAATCAGCCCCAGCATTTT. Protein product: CASSQQTGVNSNQPQHF.

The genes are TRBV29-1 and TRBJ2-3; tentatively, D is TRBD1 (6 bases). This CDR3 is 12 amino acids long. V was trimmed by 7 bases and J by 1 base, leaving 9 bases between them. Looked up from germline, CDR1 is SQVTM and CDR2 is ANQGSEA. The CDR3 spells CSGKGGTDTQYF. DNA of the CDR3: TGCAGCGGAAAGGGGGGCACAGATACGCAGTATTTT.

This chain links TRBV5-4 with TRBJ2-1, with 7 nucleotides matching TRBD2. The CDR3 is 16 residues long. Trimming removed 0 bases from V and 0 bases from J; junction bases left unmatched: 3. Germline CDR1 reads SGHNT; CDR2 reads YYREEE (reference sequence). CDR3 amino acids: CASSLATGGSYNEQFF. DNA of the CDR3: TGTGCCAGCAGCTTGGCCACGGGGGGCTCCTACAATGAGCAGTTCTTC. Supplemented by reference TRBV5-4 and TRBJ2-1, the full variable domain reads ETGVTQSPTHLIKTRGQQVTLRCSSQSGHNTVSWYQQALGQGPQFIFQYYREEENGRGNFPPRFSGLQFPNYSSELNVNALELDDSALYLCASSLATGGSYNEQFFGPGTRLTVL.

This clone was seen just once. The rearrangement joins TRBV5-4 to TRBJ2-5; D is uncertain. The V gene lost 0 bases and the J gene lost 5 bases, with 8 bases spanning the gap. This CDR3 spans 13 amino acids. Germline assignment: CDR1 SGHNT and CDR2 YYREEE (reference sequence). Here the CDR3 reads CASSLGFAETQYF. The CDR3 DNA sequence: TGTGCCAGCAGCTTGGGGTTTGCGGAGACCCAGTACTTC.

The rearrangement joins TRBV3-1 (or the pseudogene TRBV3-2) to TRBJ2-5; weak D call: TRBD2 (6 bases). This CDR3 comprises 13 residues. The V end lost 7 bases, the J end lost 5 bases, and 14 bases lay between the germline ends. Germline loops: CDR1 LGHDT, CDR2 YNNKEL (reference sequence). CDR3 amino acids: CASTLGLGETQYF. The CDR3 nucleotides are TGTGCCAGCACCTTGGGACTGGGGGAGACCCAGTACTTC.

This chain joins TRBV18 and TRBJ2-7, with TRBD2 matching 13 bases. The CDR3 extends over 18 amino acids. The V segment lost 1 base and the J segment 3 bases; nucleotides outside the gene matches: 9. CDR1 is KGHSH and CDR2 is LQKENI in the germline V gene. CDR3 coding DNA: TGTGCCAGCTCACCACTTGTCGGACTAGCGGGGGCCTTCTACGAGCAGTACTTC. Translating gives CASSPLVGLAGAFYEQYF. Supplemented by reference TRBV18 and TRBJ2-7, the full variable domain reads NAGVMQNPRHLVRRRGQEARLRCSPMKGHSHVYWYRQLPEEGLKFMVYLQKENIIDESGMPKERFSAEFPKEGPSILRIQQVVRGDSAAYFCASSPLVGLAGAFYEQYFGPGTRLTVT.

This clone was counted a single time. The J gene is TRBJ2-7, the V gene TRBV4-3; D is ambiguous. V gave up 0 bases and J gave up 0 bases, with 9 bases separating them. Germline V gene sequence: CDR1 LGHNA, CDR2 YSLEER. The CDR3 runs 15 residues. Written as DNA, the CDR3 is TGCGCCAGCAGCCAAGATTATGGTAGCTCCTACGAGCAGTACTTC. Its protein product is CASSQDYGSSYEQYF.

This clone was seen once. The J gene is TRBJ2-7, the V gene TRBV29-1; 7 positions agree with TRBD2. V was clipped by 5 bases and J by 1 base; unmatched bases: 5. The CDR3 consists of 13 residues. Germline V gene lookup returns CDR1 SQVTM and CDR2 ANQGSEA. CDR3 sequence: CSVLGGESYEQYF. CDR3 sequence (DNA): TGCAGCGTTCTGGGGGGGGAATCCTACGAGCAGTACTTC.

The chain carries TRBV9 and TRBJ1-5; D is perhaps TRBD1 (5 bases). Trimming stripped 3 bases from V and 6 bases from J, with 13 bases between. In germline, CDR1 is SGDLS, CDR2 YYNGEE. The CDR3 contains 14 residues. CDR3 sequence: CASSAGLPFQPQHF. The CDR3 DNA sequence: TGTGCCAGCAGCGCGGGACTCCCATTTCAGCCCCAGCATTTT.

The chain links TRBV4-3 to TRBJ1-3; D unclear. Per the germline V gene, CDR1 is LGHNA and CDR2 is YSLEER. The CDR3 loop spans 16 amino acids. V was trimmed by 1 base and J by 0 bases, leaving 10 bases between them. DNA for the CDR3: TGCGCCAGCAGCCAAGGTCTGGACGTCTCTGGAAACACCATATATTTT. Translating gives CASSQGLDVSGNTIYF.

The CDR3, as DNA: TGTGCCAGCAGTCCAGGGCTTAATCAGCCCCAGCATTTT. Protein product: CASSPGLNQPQHF. This chain joins TRBV2 and TRBJ1-5; a weak D match, TRBD1 (5 bases). The V end was cut by 5 bases, the J end by 4 bases, with 9 bases between. The CDR3 length is 13 residues. Germline V gives CDR1 SNHLY, CDR2 FYNNEI.

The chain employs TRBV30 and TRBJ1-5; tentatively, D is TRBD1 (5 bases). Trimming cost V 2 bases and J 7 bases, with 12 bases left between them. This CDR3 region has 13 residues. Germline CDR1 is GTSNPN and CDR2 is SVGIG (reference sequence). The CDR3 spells CAWSRWGGQPQHF. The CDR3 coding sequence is TGTGCCTGGAGTCGTTGGGGGGGGCAGCCCCAGCATTTT.

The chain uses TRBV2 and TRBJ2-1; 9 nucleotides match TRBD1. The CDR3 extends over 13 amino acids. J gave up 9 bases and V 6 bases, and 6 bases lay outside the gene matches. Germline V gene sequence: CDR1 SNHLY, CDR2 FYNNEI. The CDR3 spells CASRLTGGGEQFF. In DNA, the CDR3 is TGTGCCAGCAGATTGACAGGGGGAGGTGAGCAGTTCTTC. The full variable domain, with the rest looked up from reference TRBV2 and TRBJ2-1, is EPEVTQTPSHQVTQMGQEVILRCVPISNHLYFYWYRQILGQKVEFLVSFYNNEISEKSEIFDDQFSVERPDGSNFTLKIRSTKLEDSAMYFCASRLTGGGEQFFGPGTRLTVL.

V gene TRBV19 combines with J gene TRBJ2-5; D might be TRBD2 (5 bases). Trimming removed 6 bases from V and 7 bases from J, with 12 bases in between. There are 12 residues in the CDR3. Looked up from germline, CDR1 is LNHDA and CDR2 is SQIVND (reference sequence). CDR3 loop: CASRIPGGTQYF. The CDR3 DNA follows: TGTGCCAGTAGAATTCCAGGAGGGACCCAGTACTTC.